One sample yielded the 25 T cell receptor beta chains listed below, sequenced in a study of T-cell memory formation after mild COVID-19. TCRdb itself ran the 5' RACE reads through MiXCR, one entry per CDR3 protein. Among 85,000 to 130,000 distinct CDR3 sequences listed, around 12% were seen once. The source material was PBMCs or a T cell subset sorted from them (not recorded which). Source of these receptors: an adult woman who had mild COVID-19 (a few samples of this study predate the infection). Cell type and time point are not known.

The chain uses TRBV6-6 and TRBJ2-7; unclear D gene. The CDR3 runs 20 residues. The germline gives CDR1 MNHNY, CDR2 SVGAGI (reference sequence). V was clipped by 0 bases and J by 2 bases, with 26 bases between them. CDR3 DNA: TGTGCCAGCAGTTACTCGATAGGTGAGATAAGCCGGGCCCTCACCTACGAGCAGTACTTC. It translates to CASSYSIGEISRALTYEQYF.

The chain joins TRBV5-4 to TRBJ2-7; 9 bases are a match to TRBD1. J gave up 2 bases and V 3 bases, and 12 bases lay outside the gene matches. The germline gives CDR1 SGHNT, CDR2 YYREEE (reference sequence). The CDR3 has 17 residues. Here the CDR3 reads CASSSTGTGITPYEQYF. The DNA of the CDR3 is TGTGCCAGCAGCTCTACCGGGACAGGGATAACACCCTACGAGCAGTACTTC.

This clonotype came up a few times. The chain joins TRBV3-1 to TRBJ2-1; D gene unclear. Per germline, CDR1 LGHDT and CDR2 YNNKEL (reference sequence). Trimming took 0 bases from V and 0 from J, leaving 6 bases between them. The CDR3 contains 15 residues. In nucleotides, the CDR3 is TGTGCCAGCAGCCAAGATGTCGGCTCCTACAATGAGCAGTTCTTC. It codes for CASSQDVGSYNEQFF.

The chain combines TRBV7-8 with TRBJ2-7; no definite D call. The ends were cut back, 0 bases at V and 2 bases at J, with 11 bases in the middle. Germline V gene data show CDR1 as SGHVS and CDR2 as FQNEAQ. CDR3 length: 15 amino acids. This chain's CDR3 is CASSLAFQGTYEQYF. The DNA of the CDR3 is TGTGCCAGCAGCTTAGCGTTCCAAGGGACCTACGAGCAGTACTTC.

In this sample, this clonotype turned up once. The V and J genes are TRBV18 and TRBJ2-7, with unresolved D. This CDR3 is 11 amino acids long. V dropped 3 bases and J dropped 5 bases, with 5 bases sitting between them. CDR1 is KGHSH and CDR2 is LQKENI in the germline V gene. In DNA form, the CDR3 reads TGTGCCAGCTCACCCTTGAACGAGCAGTACTTC. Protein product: CASSPLNEQYF.

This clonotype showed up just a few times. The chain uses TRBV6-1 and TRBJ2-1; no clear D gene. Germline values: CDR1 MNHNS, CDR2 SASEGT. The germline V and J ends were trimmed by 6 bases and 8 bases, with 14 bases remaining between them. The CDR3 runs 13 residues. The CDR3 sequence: CASRLRESDEQFF. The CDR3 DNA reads TGTGCCAGCAGGCTCCGTGAATCGGATGAGCAGTTCTTC.

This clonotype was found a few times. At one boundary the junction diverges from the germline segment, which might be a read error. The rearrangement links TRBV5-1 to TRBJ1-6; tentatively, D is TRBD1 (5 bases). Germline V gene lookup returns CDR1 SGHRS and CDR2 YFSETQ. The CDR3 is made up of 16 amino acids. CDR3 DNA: TGCGCCAGCAGCTTGTCGGCCACAGGAAGAGGAGATATTCAGGAATTT. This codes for CASSLSATGRGDIQEF.

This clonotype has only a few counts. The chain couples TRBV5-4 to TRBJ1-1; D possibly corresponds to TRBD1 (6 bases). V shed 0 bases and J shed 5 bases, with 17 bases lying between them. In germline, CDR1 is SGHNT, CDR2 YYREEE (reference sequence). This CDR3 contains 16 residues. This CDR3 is CASSLGGPSGGTEAFF. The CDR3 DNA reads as TGTGCCAGCAGCTTGGGGGGGCCCTCCGGAGGGACTGAAGCTTTCTTT.

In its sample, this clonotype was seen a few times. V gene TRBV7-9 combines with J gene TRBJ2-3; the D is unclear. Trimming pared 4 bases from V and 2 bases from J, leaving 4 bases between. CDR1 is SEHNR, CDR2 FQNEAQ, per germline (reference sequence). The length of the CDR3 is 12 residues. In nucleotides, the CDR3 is TGTGCCAGCAGCTGGGACACAGATACGCAGTATTTT. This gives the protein CASSWDTDTQYF. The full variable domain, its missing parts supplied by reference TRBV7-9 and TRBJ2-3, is DTGVSQNPRHKITKRGQNVTFRCDPISEHNRLYWYRQTLGQGPEFLTYFQNEAQLEKSRLLSDRFSAERPKGSFSTLEIQRTEQGDSAMYLCASSWDTDTQYFGPGTRLTVL.

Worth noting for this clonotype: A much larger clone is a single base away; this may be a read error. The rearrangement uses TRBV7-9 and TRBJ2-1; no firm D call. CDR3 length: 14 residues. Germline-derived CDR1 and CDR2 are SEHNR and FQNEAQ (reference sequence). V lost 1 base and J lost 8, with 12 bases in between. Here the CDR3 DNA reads TGTGCCAGCAGCTTAGGCCCCCTCGAGGATGAGCAGTTCTTC. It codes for CASSLGPLEDEQFF.

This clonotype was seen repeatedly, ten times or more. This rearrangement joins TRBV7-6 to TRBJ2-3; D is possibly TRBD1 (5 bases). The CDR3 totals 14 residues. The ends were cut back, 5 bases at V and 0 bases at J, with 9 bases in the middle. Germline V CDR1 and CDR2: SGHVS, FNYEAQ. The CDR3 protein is CASSPAGSTDTQYF. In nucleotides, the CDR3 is TGTGCCAGCAGCCCAGCAGGGAGCACAGATACGCAGTATTTT. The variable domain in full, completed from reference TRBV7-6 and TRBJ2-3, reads GAGVSQSPRYKVTKRGQDVALRCDPISGHVSLYWYRQALGQGPEFLTYFNYEAQQDKSGLPNDRFSAERPEGSISTLTIQRTEQRDSAMYRCASSPAGSTDTQYFGPGTRLTVL.

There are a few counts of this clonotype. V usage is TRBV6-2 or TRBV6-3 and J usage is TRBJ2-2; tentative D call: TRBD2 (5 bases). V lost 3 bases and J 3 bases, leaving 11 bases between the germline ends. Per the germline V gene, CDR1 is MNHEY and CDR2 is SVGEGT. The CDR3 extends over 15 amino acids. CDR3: CASSYPPGYTGELFF. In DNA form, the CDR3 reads TGTGCCAGCAGTTATCCCCCGGGGTACACCGGGGAGCTGTTTTTT.

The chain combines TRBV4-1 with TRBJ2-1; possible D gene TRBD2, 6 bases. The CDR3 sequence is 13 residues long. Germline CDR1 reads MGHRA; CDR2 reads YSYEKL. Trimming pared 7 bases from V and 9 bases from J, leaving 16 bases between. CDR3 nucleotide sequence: TGCGCCAGCACCCCCCACGGCGGGGCTGAGCAGTTCTTC. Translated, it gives CASTPHGGAEQFF.

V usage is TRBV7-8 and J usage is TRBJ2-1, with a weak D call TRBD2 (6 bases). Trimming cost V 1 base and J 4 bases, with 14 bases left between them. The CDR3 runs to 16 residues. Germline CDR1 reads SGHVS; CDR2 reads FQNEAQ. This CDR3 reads CASSLGGGGSYNEQFF. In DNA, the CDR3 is TGTGCCAGCAGCTTAGGCGGTGGAGGGAGTTACAATGAGCAGTTCTTC.

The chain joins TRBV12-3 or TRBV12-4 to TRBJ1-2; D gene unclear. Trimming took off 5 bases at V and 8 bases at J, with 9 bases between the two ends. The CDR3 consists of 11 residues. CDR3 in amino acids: CASSLDWGYTF. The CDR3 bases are TGTGCCAGCAGTCTGGACTGGGGCTACACCTTC.

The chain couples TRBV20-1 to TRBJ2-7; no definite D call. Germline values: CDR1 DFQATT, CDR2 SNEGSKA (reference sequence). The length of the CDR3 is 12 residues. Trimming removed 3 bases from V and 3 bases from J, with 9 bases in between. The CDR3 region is CSASGQLYEQYF. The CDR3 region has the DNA TGCAGTGCTAGCGGCCAACTCTACGAGCAGTACTTC.

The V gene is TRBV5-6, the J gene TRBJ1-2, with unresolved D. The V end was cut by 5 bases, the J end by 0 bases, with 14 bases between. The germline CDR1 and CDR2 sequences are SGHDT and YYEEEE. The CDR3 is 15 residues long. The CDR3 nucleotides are TGTGCCAGCAGGTGGGCTCCAGCGGCTAACTATGGCTACACCTTC. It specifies CASRWAPAANYGYTF.

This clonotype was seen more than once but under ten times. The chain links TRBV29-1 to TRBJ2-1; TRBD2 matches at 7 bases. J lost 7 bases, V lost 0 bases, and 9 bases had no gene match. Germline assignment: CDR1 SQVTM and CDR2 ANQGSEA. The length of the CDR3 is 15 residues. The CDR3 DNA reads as TGCAGCGTTGAAGACCCTGGACTAGGGGTGAATGAGCAGTTCTTC. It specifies CSVEDPGLGVNEQFF.

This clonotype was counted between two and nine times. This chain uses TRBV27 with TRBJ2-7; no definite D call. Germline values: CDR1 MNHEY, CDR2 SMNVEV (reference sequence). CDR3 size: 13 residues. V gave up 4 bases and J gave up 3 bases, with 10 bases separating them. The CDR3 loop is CASSSGRNYEQYF. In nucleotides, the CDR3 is TGTGCCAGCAGTTCCGGACGGAACTACGAGCAGTACTTC.

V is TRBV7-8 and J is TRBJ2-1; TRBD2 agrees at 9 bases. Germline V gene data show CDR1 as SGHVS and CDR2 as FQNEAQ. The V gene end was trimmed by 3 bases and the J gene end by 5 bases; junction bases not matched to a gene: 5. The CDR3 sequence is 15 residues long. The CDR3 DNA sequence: TGTGCCAGCAGCTTGACAATAGCGGGAGACAATGAGCAGTTCTTC. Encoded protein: CASSLTIAGDNEQFF.

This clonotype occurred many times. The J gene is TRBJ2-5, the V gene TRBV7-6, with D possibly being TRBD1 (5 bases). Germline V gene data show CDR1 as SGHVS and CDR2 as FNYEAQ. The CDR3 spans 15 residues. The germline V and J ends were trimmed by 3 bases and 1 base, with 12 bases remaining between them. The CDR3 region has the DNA TGTGCCAGCAGCTTGACCCCAGGGATCCAAGAGACCCAGTACTTC. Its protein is CASSLTPGIQETQYF.

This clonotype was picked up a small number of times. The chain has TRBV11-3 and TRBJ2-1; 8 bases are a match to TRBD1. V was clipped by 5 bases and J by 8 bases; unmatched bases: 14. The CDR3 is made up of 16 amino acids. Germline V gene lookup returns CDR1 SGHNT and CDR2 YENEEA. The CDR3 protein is CASSPKTGANLYEQFF. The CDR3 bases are TGTGCCAGCAGCCCGAAGACAGGGGCCAATTTGTATGAGCAGTTCTTC. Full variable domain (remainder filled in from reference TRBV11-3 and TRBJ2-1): EAGVVQSPRYKIIEKKQPVAFWCNPISGHNTLYWYLQNLGQGPELLIRYENEEAVDDSQLPKDRFSAERLKGVDSTLKIQPAELGDSAVYLCASSPKTGANLYEQFFGPGTRLTVL.

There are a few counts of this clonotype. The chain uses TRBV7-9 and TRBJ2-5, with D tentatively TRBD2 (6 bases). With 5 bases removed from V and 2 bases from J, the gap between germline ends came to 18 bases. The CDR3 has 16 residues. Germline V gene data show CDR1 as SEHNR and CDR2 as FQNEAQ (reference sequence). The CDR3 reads CASSPPGVADQETQYF. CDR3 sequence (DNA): TGTGCCAGCAGCCCTCCCGGGGTAGCGGATCAAGAGACCCAGTACTTC.

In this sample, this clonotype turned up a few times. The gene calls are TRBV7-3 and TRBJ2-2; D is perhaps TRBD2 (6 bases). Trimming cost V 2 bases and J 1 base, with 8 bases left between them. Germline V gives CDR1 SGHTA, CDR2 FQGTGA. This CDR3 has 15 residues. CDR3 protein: CASSLWRGNTGELFF. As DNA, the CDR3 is TGTGCCAGCAGCTTATGGCGGGGGAACACCGGGGAGCTGTTTTTT.

This CDR3 reads CASSYRFVTGGGTYEQYF. For the CDR3, the DNA is TGTGCCAGCAGTTATAGGTTCGTAACGGGAGGAGGAACCTACGAGCAGTACTTC. The chain combines TRBV6-5 with TRBJ2-7; 7 nucleotides align to TRBD2. The germline CDR1 and CDR2 sequences are MNHEY and SVGAGI. The CDR3 has 18 residues. Germline trimming cut 3 bases from V and 2 bases from J; bases unmatched to any gene: 16.